This T cell receptor beta chain was found in a study of T cells after posttransplantation cyclophosphamide. Germline lookup yields CDR1 SGHTA and CDR2 FQGTGA. Deletions cut 5 bases from V and 1 base from J, with 12 bases between. There are 15 residues in the CDR3. Cyclophosphamide on days +3 and +4 followed busulfan-fludarabine conditioning and a marrow graft. Sequencing was performed with immunoSEQ multiplex PCR; in TCRdb, only in-frame clones are kept and a portion is missing. In the table there are some 6,700 clones, about 92% of which are singletons. The chain recombines TRBV7-3 with TRBJ2-1, with D perhaps matching TRBD1 (6 bases). The TCR comes from a male patient between 60 and 69 years old who received an allogeneic stem cell transplant from a related donor and was CMV-positive. Certain T cells may be donor cells from the graft. The specimen comprised CD8+ T cells sorted from blood, sampled after allogeneic stem cell transplant with posttransplant cyclophosphamide. CDR3 DNA: TGTGCCAGCAGCCCCACAGGACAGTCCTACAATGAGCAGTTCTTC. This codes for CASSPTGQSYNEQFF.